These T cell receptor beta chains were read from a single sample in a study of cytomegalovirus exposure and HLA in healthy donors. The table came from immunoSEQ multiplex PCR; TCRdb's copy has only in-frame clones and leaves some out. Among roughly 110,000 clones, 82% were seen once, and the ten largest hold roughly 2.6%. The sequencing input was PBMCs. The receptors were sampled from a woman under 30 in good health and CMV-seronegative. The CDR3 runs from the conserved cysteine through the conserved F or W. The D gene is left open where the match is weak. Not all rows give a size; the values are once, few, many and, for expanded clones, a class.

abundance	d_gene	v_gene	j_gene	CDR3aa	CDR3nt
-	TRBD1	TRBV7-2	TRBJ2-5	CASSSRTGLETQYF	TGTGCCAGCAGCTCACGGACAGGGCTAGAGACCCAGTACTTC
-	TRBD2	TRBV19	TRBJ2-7	CASSGGTTPYEQYF	TGTGCCAGTAGTGGCGGGACTACACCCTACGAGCAGTACTTC
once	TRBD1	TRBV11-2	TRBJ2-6	CASSPDRAPSSGANVLTF	TGTGCCAGCAGCCCCGACAGGGCTCCTTCCTCTGGGGCCAACGTCCTGACTTTC
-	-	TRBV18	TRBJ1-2	CASSPKQGRGYTF	TGTGCCAGCTCACCAAAACAGGGCCGTGGCTACACCTTC
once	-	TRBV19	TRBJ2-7	CASSIRGYEQYF	TGTGCCAGTAGTATCAGGGGCTACGAGCAGTACTTC
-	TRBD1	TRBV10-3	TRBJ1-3	CAISQGTDTGNTIYF	TGTGCCATCAGTCAGGGGACAGACACTGGAAACACCATATATTTT
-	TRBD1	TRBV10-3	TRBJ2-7	CATGPGQGGDLSRGYEQYF	TGTGCCACCGGCCCGGGACAGGGGGGGGACCTATCTCGGGGCTACGAGCAGTACTTC
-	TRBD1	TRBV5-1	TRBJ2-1	CASSSDTGGRDEQFF	TGCGCCAGCAGCTCGGACACAGGGGGTCGGGATGAGCAGTTCTTC
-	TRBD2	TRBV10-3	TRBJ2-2	CAISEATSGGTGELFF	TGTGCCATCAGTGAGGCGACTAGCGGGGGTACCGGGGAGCTGTTTTTT
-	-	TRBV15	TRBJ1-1	CATSRRPLGSAEAFF	TGTGCCACCAGCAGACGTCCGTTGGGGAGCGCTGAAGCTTTCTTT
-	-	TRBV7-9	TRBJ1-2	CASSPTGNYGYTF	TGTGCCAGCAGCCCCACAGGGAACTATGGCTACACCTTC
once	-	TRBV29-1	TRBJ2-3	CSPTDTTDTQYF	TGCAGCCCCACGGACACCACAGATACGCAGTATTTT
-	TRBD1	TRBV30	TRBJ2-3	CAWSVEYVVDRGTPTSTDTQYF	TGTGCCTGGAGTGTCGAATATGTGGTGGACAGGGGCACCCCAACATCCACAGATACGCAGTATTTT
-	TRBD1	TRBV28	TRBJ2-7	CASSLITRRTGYEQYF	TGTGCCAGCAGTTTAATCACGAGGCGGACAGGCTACGAGCAGTACTTC
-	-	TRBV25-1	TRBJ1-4	CASSELLGDEKLFF	TGTGCCAGCAGTGAATTATTAGGGGATGAAAAACTGTTTTTT
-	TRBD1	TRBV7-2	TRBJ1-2	CASSLAPDRASSNYGYTF	TGTGCCAGCAGCTTAGCCCCCGACAGGGCCTCTAGTAACTATGGCTACACCTTC
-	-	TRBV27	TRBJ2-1	CASSSGTGLYNEQFF	TGTGCCAGCAGTTCCGGGACGGGACTTTACAATGAGCAGTTCTTC
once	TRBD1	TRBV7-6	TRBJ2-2	CASSLVQGDTGELFF	TGTGCCAGCAGCTTGGTACAGGGGGACACCGGGGAGCTGTTTTTT
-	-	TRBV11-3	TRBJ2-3	CASSSPGGSTDTQYF	TGTGCCAGCAGCTCGCCCGGGGGTAGCACAGATACGCAGTATTTT
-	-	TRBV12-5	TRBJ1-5	CASSNTGSQPQHF	TGTGCTAGTTCCAATACAGGGAGTCAGCCCCAGCATTTT
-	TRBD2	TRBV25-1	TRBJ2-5	CASRQPGTSGRETQYF	TGTGCCAGCAGACAACCCGGGACTAGCGGGAGGGAGACCCAGTACTTC
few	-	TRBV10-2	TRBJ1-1	CASRGTRSMNTEAFF	TGCGCCAGCAGAGGGACACGAAGCATGAACACTGAAGCTTTCTTT
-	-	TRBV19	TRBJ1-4	CASSIGGGIVANEKLFF	TGTGCCAGTAGTATAGGGGGAGGAATCGTAGCTAATGAAAAACTGTTTTTT
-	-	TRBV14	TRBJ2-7	CASSQGTFYEQYF	TGTGCCAGCAGCCAAGGGACTTTTTACGAGCAGTACTTC
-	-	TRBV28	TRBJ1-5	CASSPRDWRSNQPQHF	TGTGCCAGCAGTCCACGGGACTGGAGGAGCAATCAGCCCCAGCATTTT